One and the same sample provided the 21 T cell receptor beta chains below, sequenced in a study of beta chain features in type 1 diabetes. Expressed TCRB transcripts got sequenced, as all isolated RNA was reverse transcribed. Sequenced by immunoSEQ multiplex PCR; TCRdb stores in-frame clones only, minus some. The sample has about half a million clones, approximately 30% seen once. Sequencing input: naive CD4+ T cells from blood. These receptors originate from a man aged 18-30 years in good health.

In its sample, this clone was seen a few times. The chain has TRBV7-9 and TRBJ2-4; 7 bases map to TRBD2. Germline-derived CDR1 and CDR2 are SEHNR and FQNEAQ (reference sequence). This CDR3 region has 15 residues. V lost 3 bases and J lost 8; bases outside the gene matches: 10. The DNA of the CDR3 is TGTGCCAGCAGCTTGGCAGGGAGGGGTAGGGACATTCAGTACTTC. Translated, it gives CASSLAGRGRDIQYF.

V and J are TRBV7-2 and TRBJ2-3, with D possibly called TRBD1 or TRBD2 (7 bases each). The CDR3 covers 15 residues. Trimming shortened V by 7 bases and J by 2 bases, and 16 bases separated the two germline ends. The germline V gene encodes CDR1 SGHTA and CDR2 FQGNSA. The CDR3 nucleotides are TGTGCCAGCACCCAGGGGGGGGCTTACACAGATACGCAGTATTTT. Its protein is CASTQGGAYTDTQYF.

This chain connects TRBV29-1 to TRBJ2-1; the D gene could be TRBD1 or TRBD2 (6 bases each). The V and J ends lost 2 bases and 2 bases respectively, with 16 bases between them. This CDR3 has 16 residues. The germline V gene has CDR1 SQVTM and CDR2 ANQGSEA. Written as DNA, the CDR3 is TGCAGCGTTGAAACGGGGGCGGGCGGCACCTACAATGAGCAGTTCTTC. Its translation: CSVETGAGGTYNEQFF.

The CDR3 sequence is CAWSFFLPTDTQYF. The CDR3 DNA sequence: TGTGCCTGGAGTTTTTTTTTGCCCACAGATACGCAGTATTTT. The chain is built from TRBV30 and TRBJ2-3; D gene uncertain. Germline V lookup: CDR1 GTSNPN, CDR2 SVGIG (reference sequence). The CDR3 runs to 14 residues. V lost 2 bases, J lost 2 bases, and 11 bases lay in between.

A few counts support this clone. V and J are TRBV29-1 and TRBJ2-5; D is possibly TRBD2 (5 bases). CDR3 length: 13 residues. V lost 6 bases and J 2 bases, leaving 13 bases between the germline ends. Per germline, CDR1 SQVTM and CDR2 ANQGSEA. CDR3 sequence (DNA): TGCAGCGTCCTGGACGGAGGTCAAGAGACCCAGTACTTC. Amino acid sequence: CSVLDGGQETQYF.

This clone was counted only a few times. The chain carries TRBV5-4 and TRBJ1-1; 8 bases are shared with TRBD1. Germline values: CDR1 SGHNT, CDR2 YYREEE (reference sequence). CDR3 length: 14 residues. V shed 3 bases and J 0 bases; nucleotides not matched to a gene: 1. The CDR3 protein is CASSSDRVNTEAFF. CDR3 DNA: TGTGCCAGCAGCTCGGACAGGGTGAACACTGAAGCTTTCTTT.

In its sample, this clone was seen a few times. This chain links TRBV30 with TRBJ1-2; unclear D gene. Between the trimmed V and J ends, which lost 2 bases and 7 bases, there was a span of 11 bases. This CDR3 spans 12 amino acids. Germline V lookup: CDR1 GTSNPN, CDR2 SVGIG (reference sequence). The DNA for the CDR3 is TGTGCCTGGAGTTCGGAGGAAAGTGGCTACACCTTC. Translating gives CAWSSEESGYTF.

This clone was observed a handful of times. V and J are TRBV28 and TRBJ1-2, with no clear D. The length of the CDR3 is 13 residues. Looked up from germline, CDR1 is MDHEN and CDR2 is SYDVKM. V lost 3 bases, J lost 8 bases, and 13 bases lay in between. CDR3 protein: CASSFAGDRGYTF. CDR3 bases: TGTGCCAGCAGTTTTGCCGGGGATCGCGGCTACACCTTC.

This chain uses TRBV29-1 with TRBJ2-2; D is possibly TRBD1 (5 bases). The CDR3 consists of 12 residues. V was clipped by 5 bases and J by 7 bases, with 11 bases between them. The germline V gene encodes CDR1 SQVTM and CDR2 ANQGSEA. CDR3 in amino acids: CSVRWGFGELFF. CDR3 DNA sequence: TGCAGCGTTAGGTGGGGCTTCGGGGAGCTGTTTTTT.

The chain couples TRBV7-9 to TRBJ2-4; D uncertain. In germline, CDR1 is SEHNR, CDR2 FQNEAQ (reference sequence). The CDR3 has 15 residues. Trimming shortened V by 0 bases and J by 5 bases, and 11 bases separated the two germline ends. The CDR3 region has the DNA TGTGCCAGCAGCTTAGCGGGTCAAGGCGAAAACATTCAGTACTTC. Amino acid sequence: CASSLAGQGENIQYF.

In this sample, this clone turned up once. The rearrangement joins TRBV9 to TRBJ2-7; D is undetermined. V lost 4 bases to trimming and J lost 0 bases, with 11 bases between them. The CDR3 runs to 14 residues. Germline values: CDR1 SGDLS, CDR2 YYNGEE. The DNA for the CDR3 is TGTGCCAGCAGCCCAGATCCGAACTCCTACGAGCAGTACTTC. This gives the protein CASSPDPNSYEQYF.

The chain is built from TRBV29-1 and TRBJ2-3; D is uncertain. V lost 4 bases and J lost 1, with 12 bases in between. Germline-derived CDR1 and CDR2 are SQVTM and ANQGSEA. This CDR3 region has 14 residues. CDR3 region: CSVVHYQGTDTQYF. The CDR3, as DNA: TGCAGCGTTGTACATTACCAGGGCACAGATACGCAGTATTTT.

The chain has TRBV4-1 and TRBJ1-5; no clear D gene. V lost 0 bases to trimming and J lost 5 bases, with 11 bases between them. The CDR3 runs to 15 residues. The germline CDR1 and CDR2 sequences are MGHRA and YSYEKL. The CDR3 reads CASSQDAQDYQPQHF. The CDR3 bases are TGCGCCAGCAGCCAAGACGCCCAGGACTATCAGCCCCAGCATTTT.

The chain recombines TRBV7-2 with TRBJ2-5; D is perhaps TRBD1 (6 bases). The germline V gene encodes CDR1 SGHTA and CDR2 FQGNSA. The V and J ends lost 4 bases and 2 bases respectively, with 17 bases between them. The CDR3 contains 16 residues. CDR3 DNA sequence: TGTGCCAGCAGCTCTGTGGTTGGACAGCAACAAGAGACCCAGTACTTC. Translation: CASSSVVGQQQETQYF.

This clone has more than one count but fewer than ten. The CDR3 is CASKLAGSDTQYF. CDR3 coding DNA: TGTGCCAGCAAACTAGCGGGATCAGATACGCAGTATTTT. The gene calls are TRBV25-1 and TRBJ2-3; 10 bases agree with TRBD2. V lost 7 bases to trimming and J lost 4 bases; unmatched junction nucleotides: 2. Germline assignment: CDR1 MGHDK and CDR2 SYGVNS. This CDR3 comprises 13 residues.

The rearrangement joins TRBV9 to TRBJ2-5, with 7 bases that match TRBD1. The junction had 2 bases not matched to a gene; V was cut back by 3 bases and J by 0 bases. There are 14 residues in the CDR3. CDR1 SGDLS and CDR2 YYNGEE come from the germline V gene. The CDR3 sequence: CASSARGYQETQYF. CDR3 nucleotide sequence: TGTGCCAGCAGCGCCAGGGGGTACCAAGAGACCCAGTACTTC.

The V and J genes are TRBV29-1 and TRBJ2-7, with D unclear. Trimming removed 6 bases from V and 2 bases from J, with 14 bases in between. The CDR3 has 13 amino acids. Germline V gene data show CDR1 as SQVTM and CDR2 as ANQGSEA. DNA for the CDR3: TGCAGCGTCGTTCCAGCGTTGACCTACGAGCAGTACTTC. This translates into CSVVPALTYEQYF.

The J gene is TRBJ2-1, the V gene TRBV2, with D possibly being TRBD2 (5 bases). Germline V gene sequence: CDR1 SNHLY, CDR2 FYNNEI. This CDR3 has 14 residues. Trimming took off 7 bases at V and 3 bases at J, with 13 bases between the two ends. CDR3 residues: CASTPDSLYNEQFF. The CDR3 DNA reads as TGTGCCAGCACTCCGGACTCCCTCTACAATGAGCAGTTCTTC.

This clone was counted between two and nine times. V is TRBV14 and J is TRBJ2-5; TRBD1 matches at 7 bases. The CDR3 loop spans 16 amino acids. V lost 2 bases and J lost 2; bases outside the gene matches: 8. Germline V gene data show CDR1 as SGHDN and CDR2 as FVKESK. CDR3 nucleotides: TGTGCCAGCAGCCAAAACCGGGACAGATTGCAAGAGACCCAGTACTTC. It specifies CASSQNRDRLQETQYF.

This clone has more than one count but fewer than ten. The chain has TRBV28 and TRBJ1-2; perhaps TRBD1 as D (5 bases). With 3 bases removed from V and 8 bases from J, the gap between germline ends came to 13 bases. The CDR3 runs to 13 residues. The germline V gene encodes CDR1 MDHEN and CDR2 SYDVKM. This chain's CDR3 is CASSLVDNEGYTF. The CDR3 nucleotides read TGTGCCAGCAGTTTGGTGGACAACGAAGGCTACACCTTC.

V and J are TRBV5-1 and TRBJ1-2, with a possible D match to TRBD1 (5 bases). Deletions cut 0 bases from V and 4 bases from J, with 13 bases between. The CDR3 extends over 15 amino acids. Looked up from germline, CDR1 is SGHRS and CDR2 is YFSETQ. CDR3 residues: CASSLERGPSYGYTF. In nucleotides, the CDR3 is TGCGCCAGCAGCTTGGAACGGGGCCCCTCCTATGGCTACACCTTC.